Shown below are 18 T cell receptor beta chains from a single sample sequenced in a study of graft-versus-host responses after intestinal transplantation. TCRdb's table, derived via immunoSEQ multiplex PCR, lists solely in-frame clones and lacks some. The sample carries about 85,000 clones, roughly four fifths recorded once. Antigens of these TCRs are unknown. Specimen: unstimulated CD4+ T cells sorted from spleen or lymph node cells, collected before intestinal transplant. These TCRs come from a human donor who received an intestinal transplant.

This chain connects TRBV7-8 to TRBJ2-7, with a weak D call TRBD2 (7 bases). This CDR3 contains 15 residues. Germline CDR1 is SGHVS and CDR2 is FQNEAQ. Trimming removed 5 bases from V and 7 bases from J, with 21 bases in between. The chain's CDR3 is CASSATRVGGREQYF. The CDR3, as DNA: TGTGCCAGCAGCGCCACCAGGGTGGGGGGGCGGGAGCAGTACTTC.

This clone came up a few times. The chain uses TRBV4-2 and TRBJ2-7, with D possibly matching TRBD1 (6 bases). The CDR3 covers 14 residues. The ends were cut back, 0 bases at V and 7 bases at J, with 13 bases in the middle. CDR1 and CDR2 from the germline V gene are LGHNA and YNFKEQ. The CDR3 region is CASSQDQGLGEQYF. The CDR3 DNA sequence: TGTGCCAGCAGCCAAGACCAGGGGCTAGGAGAGCAGTACTTC.

The V and J genes are TRBV5-1 and TRBJ2-5, with D tentatively TRBD2 (5 bases). In germline, CDR1 is SGHRS, CDR2 YFSETQ. Trimming stripped 2 bases from V and 4 bases from J, with 15 bases between. This CDR3 spans 15 amino acids. CDR3 region: CASSFLGTSGETQYF. Here the CDR3 DNA reads TGCGCCAGCAGCTTCCTAGGAACGAGCGGAGAGACCCAGTACTTC.

This clone was detected a few times. The chain couples TRBV11-2 to TRBJ2-7; D is possibly TRBD2 (5 bases). The CDR3 is 13 residues long. The germline V and J ends were trimmed by 1 base and 2 bases, with 6 bases remaining between them. Per the germline V gene, CDR1 is SGHAT and CDR2 is FQNNGV. The CDR3 DNA is TGTGCCAGCAGCTTAGCGGGGACCTACGAGCAGTACTTC. Residues: CASSLAGTYEQYF.

The J gene is TRBJ2-5, the V gene TRBV5-1; 8 bases line up with TRBD1. The length of the CDR3 is 15 residues. The trim removed 4 bases at V and 0 bases at J, leaving 5 bases unmatched. From germline, CDR1 is SGHRS and CDR2 YFSETQ. The CDR3 region has the DNA TGCGCCAGCAGCCGCGGGACAGGCCACCAAGAGACCCAGTACTTC. Translation: CASSRGTGHQETQYF.

This sequence joins TRBV2 and TRBJ2-1, with 10 bases lining up with TRBD2. V shed 4 bases and J 1 base; nucleotides not matched to a gene: 13. CDR3 length: 19 residues. Germline V CDR1 and CDR2: SNHLY, FYNNEI. The CDR3 region has the DNA TGTGCCAGCAGTGGATCGGCTAGCGGGAGCACGGGGTCCTACAATGAGCAGTTCTTC. Its protein product is CASSGSASGSTGSYNEQFF. Based on the CDR3 plus reference TRBV2 and TRBJ2-1, the full variable domain is EPEVTQTPSHQVTQMGQEVILRCVPISNHLYFYWYRQILGQKVEFLVSFYNNEISEKSEIFDDQFSVERPDGSNFTLKIRSTKLEDSAMYFCASSGSASGSTGSYNEQFFGPGTRLTVL.

The chain employs TRBV7-9 and TRBJ1-5; D perhaps matches TRBD1 (5 bases). Between the trimmed V and J ends, which lost 5 bases and 1 base, there was a span of 9 bases. Germline CDR1 is SEHNR and CDR2 is FQNEAQ (reference sequence). The length of the CDR3 is 14 residues. CDR3 amino acids: CASSARQSNQPQHF. The CDR3 bases are TGTGCCAGCAGCGCAAGACAGAGCAATCAGCCCCAGCATTTT.

This chain joins TRBV21-1 and TRBJ2-5; the table's D call of TRBD2 was not tested on the DNA. TRBV21-1 is a pseudogene segment. This CDR3 has 13 residues. This CDR3 is CARTCRFPETQYF. CDR3 sequence (DNA): TGTGCCCGGACTTGTAGATTCCCGGAGACCCAGTACTTC.

This clone was counted between two and nine times. The gene calls are TRBV19 and TRBJ1-2; D remains unclear. V lost 3 bases and J 8 bases, leaving 13 bases between the germline ends. Per the germline V gene, CDR1 is LNHDA and CDR2 is SQIVND (reference sequence). This CDR3 is 13 amino acids long. In DNA, the CDR3 is TGTGCCAGTAGTATCCCTTGGGCTATGGGCTACACCTTC. Residues: CASSIPWAMGYTF.

This chain connects TRBV29-1 to TRBJ1-1; 7 nucleotides line up with TRBD1. Germline loops: CDR1 SQVTM, CDR2 ANQGSEA. This CDR3 spans 13 amino acids. Trimming cost V 6 bases and J 2 bases; bases outside gene matches: 6. The chain's CDR3 is CSVPGQLNTEAFF. The CDR3 DNA sequence: TGCAGCGTCCCGGGACAGCTCAACACTGAAGCTTTCTTT.

The V call is TRBV15, the J call TRBJ2-3; D gene uncertain. Germline CDR1 reads LNHNV; CDR2 reads YYDKDF (reference sequence). This CDR3 region has 13 residues. V dropped 8 bases and J dropped 1 base, with 10 bases sitting between them. Written as DNA, the CDR3 is TGTGCCACCTCCATGAGCGGCACAGATACGCAGTATTTT. It codes for CATSMSGTDTQYF.

V usage is TRBV19 and J usage is TRBJ1-5; D uncertain. The V gene's germline CDR1 is LNHDA and CDR2 SQIVND (reference sequence). This CDR3 region has 14 residues. Between the trimmed V and J ends, which lost 5 bases and 2 bases, there was a span of 10 bases. CDR3 loop: CASSAGYGNQPQHF. The CDR3 DNA follows: TGTGCCAGTAGTGCGGGTTATGGCAATCAGCCCCAGCATTTT.

V usage is TRBV6-1 and J usage is TRBJ1-5, with 7 positions matching TRBD1. This CDR3 contains 17 residues. From germline, CDR1 is MNHNS and CDR2 SASEGT. Trimming removed 3 bases from V and 2 bases from J; junction bases left unmatched: 10. The CDR3 sequence is CASSDLRGARGNQPQHF. The DNA of the CDR3 is TGTGCCAGCAGTGATCTCAGGGGGGCCCGAGGCAATCAGCCCCAGCATTTT.

The CDR3 bases are TGCGCCAGCAGTCAGGCCCCACTAGCGTCACGATCCGAGCAGTACTTC. This codes for CASSQAPLASRSEQYF. The chain recombines TRBV5-1 with TRBJ2-7; the match to TRBD2 covers 7 bases. The CDR3 consists of 16 residues. Germline trimming cut 5 bases from V and 6 bases from J; bases unmatched to any gene: 17. Germline V CDR1 and CDR2: SGHRS, YFSETQ.

The CDR3 region is CASSLNRVNGYTF. CDR3 DNA: TGTGCCAGCAGCTTAAACAGGGTAAATGGCTACACCTTC. The rearrangement joins TRBV7-3 to TRBJ1-2; weak D call: TRBD1 (6 bases). This CDR3 comprises 13 residues. V was pared by 1 base and J by 6 bases, with 9 bases between. Germline V gene sequence: CDR1 SGHTA, CDR2 FQGTGA.

V and J are TRBV9 and TRBJ2-5; D remains ambiguous. The CDR3 runs to 13 residues. Looked up from germline, CDR1 is SGDLS and CDR2 is YYNGEE. V lost 0 bases and J lost 3, with 6 bases in between. The CDR3: CASSVASEETQYF. In nucleotides, the CDR3 is TGTGCCAGCAGCGTAGCGTCCGAAGAGACCCAGTACTTC.

The V and J genes are TRBV18 and TRBJ2-5; 8 bases align to TRBD1. V shed 3 bases, J shed 5 bases, and the junction held 8 bases outside the gene matches. This CDR3 has 15 residues. The germline V gene has CDR1 KGHSH and CDR2 LQKENI. The CDR3 loop reads CASSPPGTGGETQYF. CDR3 in DNA: TGTGCCAGCTCACCTCCGGGGACAGGAGGGGAGACCCAGTACTTC. The full variable domain, with the rest looked up from reference TRBV18 and TRBJ2-5, is NAGVMQNPRHLVRRRGQEARLRCSPMKGHSHVYWYRQLPEEGLKFMVYLQKENIIDESGMPKERFSAEFPKEGPSILRIQQVVRGDSAAYFCASSPPGTGGETQYFGPGTRLLVL.

The chain carries TRBV20-1 and TRBJ2-3; a weak D match, TRBD2 (6 bases). The CDR3 loop spans 11 amino acids. The germline V gene encodes CDR1 DFQATT and CDR2 SNEGSKA (reference sequence). The V and J ends lost 5 bases and 9 bases respectively, with 12 bases between them. The CDR3 reads CSAPAGKTQYF. For the CDR3, the DNA is TGCAGTGCTCCCGCGGGGAAGACGCAGTATTTT.